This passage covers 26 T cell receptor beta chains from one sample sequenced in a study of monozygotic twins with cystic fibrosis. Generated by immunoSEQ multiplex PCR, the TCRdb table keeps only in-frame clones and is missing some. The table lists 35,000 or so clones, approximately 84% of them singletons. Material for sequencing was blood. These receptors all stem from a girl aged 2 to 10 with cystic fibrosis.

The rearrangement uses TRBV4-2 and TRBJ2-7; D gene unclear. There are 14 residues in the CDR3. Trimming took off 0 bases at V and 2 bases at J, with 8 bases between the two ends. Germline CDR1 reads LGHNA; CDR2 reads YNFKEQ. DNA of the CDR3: TGTGCCAGCAGCCAAGAGAGCGACGCCTACGAGCAGTACTTC. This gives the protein CASSQESDAYEQYF.

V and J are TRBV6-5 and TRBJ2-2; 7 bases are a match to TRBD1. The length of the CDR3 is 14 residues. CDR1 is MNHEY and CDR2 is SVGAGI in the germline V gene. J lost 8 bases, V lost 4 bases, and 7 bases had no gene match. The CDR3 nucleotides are TGTGCCAGCAGTTCAGGGACAGTCCTGGGGGAGCTGTTTTTT. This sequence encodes CASSSGTVLGELFF.

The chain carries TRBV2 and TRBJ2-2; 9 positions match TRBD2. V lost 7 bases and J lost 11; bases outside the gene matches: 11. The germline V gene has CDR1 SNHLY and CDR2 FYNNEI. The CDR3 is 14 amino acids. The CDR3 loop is CASKRSGGPPELFF. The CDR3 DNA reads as TGTGCCAGCAAACGCAGCGGGGGGCCCCCTGAGCTGTTTTTT.

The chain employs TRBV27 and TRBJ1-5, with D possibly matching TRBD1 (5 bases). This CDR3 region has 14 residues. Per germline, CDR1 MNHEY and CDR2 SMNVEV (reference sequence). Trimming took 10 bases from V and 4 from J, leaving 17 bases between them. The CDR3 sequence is CATKLIGGNQPQHF. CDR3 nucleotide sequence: TGTGCCACCAAATTGATTGGGGGGAATCAGCCCCAGCATTTT.

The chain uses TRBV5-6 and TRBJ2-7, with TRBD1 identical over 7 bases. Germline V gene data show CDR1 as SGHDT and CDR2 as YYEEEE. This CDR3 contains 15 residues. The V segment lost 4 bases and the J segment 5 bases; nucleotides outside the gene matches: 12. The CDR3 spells CASSPPDRFRDEQYF. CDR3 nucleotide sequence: TGTGCCAGCAGCCCCCCGGACAGGTTTAGGGACGAGCAGTACTTC.

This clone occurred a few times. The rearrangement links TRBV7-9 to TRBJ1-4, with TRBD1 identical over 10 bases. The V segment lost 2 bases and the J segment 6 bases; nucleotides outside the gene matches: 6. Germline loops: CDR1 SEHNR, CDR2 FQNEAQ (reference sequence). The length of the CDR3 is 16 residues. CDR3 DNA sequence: TGTGCCAGCAGCTTACGTCGTGGGACAGGGGATGAAAAACTGTTTTTT. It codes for CASSLRRGTGDEKLFF.

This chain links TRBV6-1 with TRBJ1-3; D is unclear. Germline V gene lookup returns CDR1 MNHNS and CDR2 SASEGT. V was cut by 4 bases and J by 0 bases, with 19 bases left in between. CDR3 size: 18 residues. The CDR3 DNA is TGTGCCAGCAGTGTTAGTAGGGAACAACATCTCTCTGGAAACACCATATATTTT. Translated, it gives CASSVSREQHLSGNTIYF.

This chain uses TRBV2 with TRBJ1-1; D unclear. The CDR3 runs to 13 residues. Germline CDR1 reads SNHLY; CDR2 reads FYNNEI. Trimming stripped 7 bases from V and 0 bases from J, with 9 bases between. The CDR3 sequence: CASMTPMNTEAFF. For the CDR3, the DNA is TGTGCCAGCATGACCCCCATGAACACTGAAGCTTTCTTT.

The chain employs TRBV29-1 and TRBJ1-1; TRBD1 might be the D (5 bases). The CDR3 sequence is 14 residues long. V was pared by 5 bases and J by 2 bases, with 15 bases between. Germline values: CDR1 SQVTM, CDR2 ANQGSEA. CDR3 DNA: TGCAGCGTTTCGGTGTGGGGCGTTAACACTGAAGCTTTCTTT. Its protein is CSVSVWGVNTEAFF.

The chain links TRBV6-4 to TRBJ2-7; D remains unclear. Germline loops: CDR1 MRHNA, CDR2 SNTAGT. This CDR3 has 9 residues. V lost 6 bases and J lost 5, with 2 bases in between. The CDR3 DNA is TGTGCCAGCAGGCACGAGCAGTACTTC. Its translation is CASRHEQYF.

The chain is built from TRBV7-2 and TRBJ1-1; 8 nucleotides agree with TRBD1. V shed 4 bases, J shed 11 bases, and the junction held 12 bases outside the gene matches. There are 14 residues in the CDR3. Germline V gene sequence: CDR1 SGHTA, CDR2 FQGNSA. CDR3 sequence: CASSSSPWTGYAFF. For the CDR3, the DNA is TGTGCCAGCAGCTCTAGCCCTTGGACAGGGTACGCTTTCTTT.

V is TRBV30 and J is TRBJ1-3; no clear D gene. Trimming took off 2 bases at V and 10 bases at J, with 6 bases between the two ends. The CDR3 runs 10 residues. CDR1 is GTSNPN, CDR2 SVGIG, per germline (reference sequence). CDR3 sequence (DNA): TGTGCCTGGAGTCGTTGGACCATATATTTT. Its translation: CAWSRWTIYF.

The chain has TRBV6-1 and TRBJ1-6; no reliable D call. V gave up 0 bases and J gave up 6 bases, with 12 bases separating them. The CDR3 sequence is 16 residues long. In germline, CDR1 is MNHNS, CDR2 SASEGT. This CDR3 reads CASSEAILHLNSPLHF. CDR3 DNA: TGTGCCAGCAGTGAAGCGATCTTACACCTTAATTCACCCCTCCACTTT.

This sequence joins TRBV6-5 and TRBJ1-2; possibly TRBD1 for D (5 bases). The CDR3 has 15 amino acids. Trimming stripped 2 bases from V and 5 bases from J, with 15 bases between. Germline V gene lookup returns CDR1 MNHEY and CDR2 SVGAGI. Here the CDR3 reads CASSYAAGPLYGYTF. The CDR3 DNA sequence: TGTGCCAGCAGTTACGCGGCGGGACCCCTTTATGGCTACACCTTC.

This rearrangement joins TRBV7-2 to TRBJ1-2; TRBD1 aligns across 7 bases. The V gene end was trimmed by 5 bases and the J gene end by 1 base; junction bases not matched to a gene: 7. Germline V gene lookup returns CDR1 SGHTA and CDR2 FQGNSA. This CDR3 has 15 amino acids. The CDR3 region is CASSATGVHNYGYTF. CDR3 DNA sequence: TGTGCCAGCAGCGCCACAGGGGTCCATAACTATGGCTACACCTTC. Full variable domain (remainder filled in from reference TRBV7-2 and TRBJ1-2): GAGVSQSPSNKVTEKGKDVELRCDPISGHTALYWYRQSLGQGLEFLIYFQGNSAPDKSGLPSDRFSAERTGGSVSTLTIQRTQQEDSAVYLCASSATGVHNYGYTFGSGTRLTVV.

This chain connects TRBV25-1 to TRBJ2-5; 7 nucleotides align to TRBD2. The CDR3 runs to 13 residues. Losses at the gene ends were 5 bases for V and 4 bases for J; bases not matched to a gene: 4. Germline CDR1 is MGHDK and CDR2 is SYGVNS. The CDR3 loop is CASSFPGGETQYF. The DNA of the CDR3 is TGTGCCAGCAGTTTTCCGGGGGGAGAGACCCAGTACTTC.

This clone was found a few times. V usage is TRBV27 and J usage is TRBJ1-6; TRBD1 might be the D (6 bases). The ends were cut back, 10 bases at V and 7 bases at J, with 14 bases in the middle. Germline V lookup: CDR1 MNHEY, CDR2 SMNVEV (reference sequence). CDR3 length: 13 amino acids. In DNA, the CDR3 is TGTGCCACCGGGGGCGCGAGGAATTCACCCCTCCACTTT. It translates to CATGGARNSPLHF.

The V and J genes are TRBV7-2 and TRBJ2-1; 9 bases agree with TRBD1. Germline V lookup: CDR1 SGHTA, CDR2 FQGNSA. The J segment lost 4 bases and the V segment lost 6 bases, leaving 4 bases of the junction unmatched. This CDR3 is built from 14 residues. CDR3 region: CASRTGGKYNEQFF. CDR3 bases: TGTGCCAGCAGGACAGGGGGGAAATACAATGAGCAGTTCTTC.

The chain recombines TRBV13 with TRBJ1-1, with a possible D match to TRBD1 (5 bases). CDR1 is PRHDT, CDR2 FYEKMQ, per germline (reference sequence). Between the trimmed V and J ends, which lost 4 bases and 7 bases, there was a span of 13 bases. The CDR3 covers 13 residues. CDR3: CASSYFLRGEAFF. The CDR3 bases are TGTGCCAGCAGCTACTTCCTGAGGGGTGAAGCTTTCTTT.

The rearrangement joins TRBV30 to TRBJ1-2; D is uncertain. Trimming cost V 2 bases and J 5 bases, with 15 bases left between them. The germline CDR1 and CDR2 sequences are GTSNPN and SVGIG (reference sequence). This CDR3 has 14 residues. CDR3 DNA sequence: TGTGCCTGGAGTAAAGTCTGGGATCGGTATGGCTACACCTTC. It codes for CAWSKVWDRYGYTF.

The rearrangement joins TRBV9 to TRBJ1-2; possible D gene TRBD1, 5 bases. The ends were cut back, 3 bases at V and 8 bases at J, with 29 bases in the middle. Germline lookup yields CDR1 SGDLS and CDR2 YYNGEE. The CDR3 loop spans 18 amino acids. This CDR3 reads CASSDGHTPAFLLGGYTF. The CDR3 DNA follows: TGTGCCAGCAGCGACGGACATACGCCAGCATTCCTTCTAGGGGGCTACACCTTC.

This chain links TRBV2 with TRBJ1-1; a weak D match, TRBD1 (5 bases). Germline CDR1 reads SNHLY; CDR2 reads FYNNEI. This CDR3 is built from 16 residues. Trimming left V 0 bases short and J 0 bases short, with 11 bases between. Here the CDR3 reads CASSEADTHMNTEAFF. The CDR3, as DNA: TGTGCCAGCAGTGAAGCGGACACTCACATGAACACTGAAGCTTTCTTT.

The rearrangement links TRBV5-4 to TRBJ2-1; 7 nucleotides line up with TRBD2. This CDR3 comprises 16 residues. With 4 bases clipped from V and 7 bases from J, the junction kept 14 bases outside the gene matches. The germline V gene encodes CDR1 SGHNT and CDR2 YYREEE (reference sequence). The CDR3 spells CASSRPGLTPLNEQFF. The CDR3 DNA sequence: TGTGCCAGCAGCCGGCCGGGACTAACACCCCTTAATGAGCAGTTCTTC.

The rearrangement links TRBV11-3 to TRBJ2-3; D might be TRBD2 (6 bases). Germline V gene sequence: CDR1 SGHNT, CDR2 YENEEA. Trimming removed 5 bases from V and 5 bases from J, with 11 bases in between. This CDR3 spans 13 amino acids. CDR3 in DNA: TGTGCCAGCAGCACCGGGAGATTAGATACGCAGTATTTT. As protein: CASSTGRLDTQYF. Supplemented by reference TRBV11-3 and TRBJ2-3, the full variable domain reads EAGVVQSPRYKIIEKKQPVAFWCNPISGHNTLYWYLQNLGQGPELLIRYENEEAVDDSQLPKDRFSAERLKGVDSTLKIQPAELGDSAVYLCASSTGRLDTQYFGPGTRLTVL.

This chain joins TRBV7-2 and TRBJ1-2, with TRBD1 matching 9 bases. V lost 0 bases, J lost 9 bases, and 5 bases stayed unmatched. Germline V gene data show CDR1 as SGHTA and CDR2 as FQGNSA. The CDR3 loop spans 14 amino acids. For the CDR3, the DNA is TGTGCCAGCAGCTTAGCCGGACAGGGGAGACGCTACACCTTC. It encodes CASSLAGQGRRYTF.

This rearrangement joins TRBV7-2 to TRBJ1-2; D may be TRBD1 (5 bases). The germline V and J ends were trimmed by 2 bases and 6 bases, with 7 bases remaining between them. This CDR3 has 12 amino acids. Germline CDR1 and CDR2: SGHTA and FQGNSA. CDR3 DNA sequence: TGTGCCAGCAGCTTACGGGGGAATGGCTACACCTTC. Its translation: CASSLRGNGYTF.